This T cell receptor beta chain originates from a study of PD-L1 blockade in urothelial cancer. About the research overall: Blood yielded a median of about 140,000 T cells per sample.

CDR1 and CDR2 from the germline V gene are SGHRS and YFSETQ. The CDR3 has 13 amino acids. Trimming shortened V by 5 bases and J by 3 bases, and 9 bases separated the two germline ends. TCR analog templates of synthetic origin were spiked into each PCR. Generated by immunoSEQ multiplex PCR, the TCRdb table keeps only in-frame clones and is missing some. The sample contains roughly 63,000 clones, about 86% of which appear only once. Time point denoted: pretreatment peripheral blood. Sequencing used PBMCs, obtained around atezolizumab (anti-PD-L1) treatment. This TCR was sampled from a man aged 70 or older with urothelial cancer. The chain carries TRBV5-1 and TRBJ2-1, with D uncertain. For the CDR3, the DNA is TGCGCCAGCAGTCAGGATATCTACAATGAGCAGTTCTTC. This encodes CASSQDIYNEQFF.